One T cell receptor beta chain is described in this entry. In this sample, this clonotype turned up once. Its cognate antigen has yet to be identified. Base-call qualities are not available, and no considerably larger clone is one nucleotide away. One read represents weak support. This entry comes from a study of T cell repertoires in breast cancer (dated by TCRdb to 2016 to 2017). For context, the study as a whole: Tumors, lymph nodes and peripheral blood lymphocytes from breast cancer patients, as well as peripheral blood from healthy control donors, were profiled. ER+/PR+ status was present in the majority of the roughly 20 patient tumors that were analyzed for shared TCRs. The controls were nine healthy donors whose age range was similar to that of the patients. On average, around 530,000 sequences per sample and about 10 reads per input cell were obtained by sequencing. The study reasoned that TCRs shared between breast cancer patients would target shared antigens, given breast cancer's low mutational burden and rare common mutations. Tumors and tumor-involved lymph nodes were minced and digested with Liberase and DNase, then filtered through 70-um and 40-um filters. Blood samples were separated by Ficoll, whereas tumor-free lymph nodes were processed without any enzymatic digestion.

Libraries were made using emulsion pairing. Unpaired genes were suppressed in a second nested PCR with blocking oligos, after which Illumina adaptors and barcodes were added in a third nested PCR. Each emulsion RT-PCR master mix contained about 4,500-250,000 T cells, with C-region, Stepout and V-region primers. Emulsions were generated with the Micellula Emulsion and Purification Kit, and RT-PCR used Qiagen OneStep RT-PCR reagents. The pooled libraries were sequenced on an Illumina MiSeq using paired-end 2 x 250 reads. Processing in the source paper ran as follows. Read pairs were joined in Galaxy and clipped at the engineered overlap into separate alpha and beta files; unclipped reads were discarded. To assign alpha-beta pairs, the researchers used CompleteTCR, a MiTCR-based pipeline that relies on an R script to link chains sharing read cluster identifiers. TCR sequences seen only once, which were about 1-3.2%, were removed as potential sequencing errors. TCRdb ran its own pipeline on the public reads, namely fastp trimming at Q25 and MiXCR clone calling, and kept in-frame beta chains. Each entry is one CDR3 protein sequence, shown with its most common DNA and genes. The V and J calls and clone size are TCRdb's, not the authors'. Within this sample are nearly 40,000 distinct CDR3 sequences, with under 60% of them counted one time only. The ten top clones hold around 60% of the sample.

On the study overall, not on this receptor specifically: Shared TCRs were encoded by various nucleotide sequences, which suggests selection and expansion based on antigen. About fourfold more TCRs were shared with matched tumor repertoires by tumor-involved sentinel lymph nodes than by tumor-free nodes (roughly 8% versus 2%). TRBV7 predominated among the shared TCRs, which could possibly reflect tumor recognition or a mispriming bias from eight TRBV7 primers. Discarding singleton TCRs and sampling only part of each tumor may have missed genuine antitumor clones. Because transcript abundance and primer differences skewed clone recovery, emulsion RT-PCR was regarded as qualitative rather than quantitative. Eighteen TCR pairs were shared across seven or more patient tumors and were rarely found in control blood, which suggested possible tumor specificity.

The germline V gene encodes CDR1 SEHNR and CDR2 FQNEAQ (reference sequence). The CDR3 goes from the cysteine to the phenylalanine over 11 residues. Solely the CDR3 DNA is kept, with 33 bases framed from the first base. V sheds 5 bases and J sheds 10 bases, leaving 9 bases between their ends. To analyze paired alpha-beta TCRs of CD8+ T cells, the researchers used an expanded emulsion RT-PCR method with primers covering all TCR V genes. CD8+ T cells were isolated with a CD8 positive selection kit and incubated overnight in 9.5 to 10 IU/mL IL-2 before emulsion RT-PCR. The chain joins TRBV7-9 to TRBJ2-1, with an unclear D gene assignment. The receptor was derived from a pool of human donors with breast cancer or a healthy control (not recorded which). The source material was CD8+ T cells. The DNA sequence reads TGTGCCAGCAGCCCCTTCTGGGAGCAGTTCTTC. The resulting protein is CASSPFWEQFF. When the CDR3 is completed using the reference TRBV7-9 and TRBJ2-1 genes on either side, the full variable domain is DTGVSQNPRHKITKRGQNVTFRCDPISEHNRLYWYRQTLGQGPEFLTYFQNEAQLEKSRLLSDRFSAERPKGSFSTLEIQRTEQGDSAMYLCASSPFWEQFFGPGTRLTVL.